This passage covers 10 T cell receptor beta chains from one sample sequenced in a study of post-analysis software for immune sequencing data. Unique-molecular-identifier-tagged TCR beta cDNA libraries were used. TCRdb independently ran MiXCR on the PCR reads; one entry per CDR3 protein. The sample lists about 400,000 distinct CDR3 sequences, about a third occurring once. The study's findings and limits: When patients were compared with controls, about five TRBV segments were more frequent, TRBV5-6, TRBV5-1 and TRBV20-1 among them.

No cognate antigen is known for these TCRs. Sample: blood. These receptor sequences come from a girl under 18 with multiple sclerosis.

This clonotype was found a few times. The junction shows a germline mismatch at one end, possibly a read error. The rearrangement uses TRBV6-6 and TRBJ2-1; possible D gene TRBD1, 6 bases. Per the germline V gene, CDR1 is MNHNY and CDR2 is SVGAGI (reference sequence). This CDR3 has 14 amino acids. Written as DNA, the CDR3 is TGCGCCAGCAGCCACGCCAGGGGTAATGATGAGCAGTTCTTC. This sequence encodes CASSHARGNDEQFF.

In this sample, this clonotype turned up a few times. This sequence joins TRBV28 and TRBJ1-2; 9 positions agree with TRBD1. Germline lookup yields CDR1 MDHEN and CDR2 SYDVKM. V dropped 2 bases and J dropped 7; count of bases not matched to a gene: 5. This CDR3 region has 14 residues. The DNA for the CDR3 is TGTGCCAGCAGTTTAACAGGGGGCGTTGGTGGCTACACCTTC. Translation: CASSLTGGVGGYTF.

This clonotype was detected a few times. The rearrangement uses TRBV20-1 and TRBJ2-3; 11 bases map to TRBD1. Germline CDR1 and CDR2: DFQATT and SNEGSKA (reference sequence). This CDR3 comprises 18 residues. J gave up 4 bases and V 6 bases, and 18 bases lay outside the gene matches. CDR3 bases: TGCAGTGCCAATCCTACTGATACGGACAGGGGGCGTGCAGATACGCAGTATTTT. Amino acid sequence: CSANPTDTDRGRADTQYF.

This clonotype was counted between two and nine times. V gene TRBV12-3 or TRBV12-4 combines with J gene TRBJ1-2; perhaps TRBD1 as D (6 bases). V lost 1 base, J lost 5 bases, and 17 bases lay in between. The CDR3 runs 16 residues. CDR3 nucleotides: TGTGCCAGCAGTTTAGGGGGGGACACGGGGGCTTATGGCTACACCTTC. Protein sequence: CASSLGGDTGAYGYTF.

The chain is built from TRBV2 and TRBJ1-4; 7 nucleotides line up with TRBD1. Germline V lookup: CDR1 SNHLY, CDR2 FYNNEI. The CDR3 covers 18 residues. After removal of 8 bases from V and 0 bases from J, the junction contained 15 bases not matched to a gene. The chain's CDR3 is CASLGDSWRTATNEKLFF. In nucleotides, the CDR3 is TGTGCCAGCCTGGGGGACAGTTGGAGGACAGCAACTAATGAAAAACTGTTTTTT. The whole variable domain, filled in from reference TRBV2 and TRBJ1-4, reads EPEVTQTPSHQVTQMGQEVILRCVPISNHLYFYWYRQILGQKVEFLVSFYNNEISEKSEIFDDQFSVERPDGSNFTLKIRSTKLEDSAMYFCASLGDSWRTATNEKLFFGSGTQLSVL.

V and J are TRBV20-1 and TRBJ2-3, with TRBD2 as a possible D gene (5 bases). V was cut by 6 bases and J by 4 bases, with 17 bases left in between. Germline loops: CDR1 DFQATT, CDR2 SNEGSKA (reference sequence). This CDR3 has 14 amino acids. For the CDR3, the DNA is TGCAGTGCGAGACTGCCGGGGAGAGCAGATACGCAGTATTTT. Its protein product is CSARLPGRADTQYF.

This chain connects TRBV6-1 to TRBJ2-3, with D maybe TRBD2 (5 bases). This CDR3 contains 15 residues. Trimming cost V 1 base and J 3 bases, with 11 bases left between them. Per the germline V gene, CDR1 is MNHNS and CDR2 is SASEGT. Written as DNA, the CDR3 is TGTGCCAGCAGTGAAGGGCGACCGGGAACAGATACGCAGTATTTT. Translation gives CASSEGRPGTDTQYF.

The table lists this clonotype with a few counts. This chain joins TRBV7-2 and TRBJ1-1, with a possible D match to TRBD1 (5 bases). Germline V gene data show CDR1 as SGHTA and CDR2 as FQGNSA. CDR3 size: 15 residues. V was pared by 1 base and J by 1 base, with 10 bases between. CDR3 region: CASSLGGIENTEAFF. The CDR3 DNA reads TGTGCCAGCAGCTTAGGGGGGATCGAGAACACTGAAGCTTTCTTT. Together with reference TRBV7-2 and TRBJ1-1, the CDR3 gives the full variable domain: GAGVSQSPSNKVTEKGKDVELRCDPISGHTALYWYRQSLGQGLEFLIYFQGNSAPDKSGLPSDRFSAERTGGSVSTLTIQRTQQEDSAVYLCASSLGGIENTEAFFGQGTRLTVV.

The genes are TRBV11-2 and TRBJ2-1; 11 positions match TRBD2. Per the germline V gene, CDR1 is SGHAT and CDR2 is FQNNGV. This CDR3 spans 17 amino acids. V shed 0 bases and J 4 bases; nucleotides not matched to a gene: 5. DNA for the CDR3: TGTGCCAGCAGCTTAGATTCACTAGCGGGGGATTACAATGAGCAGTTCTTC. Its translation: CASSLDSLAGDYNEQFF.

This clonotype appeared once. A much larger clonotype is one base distant, so this may be a read error. The chain employs TRBV28 and TRBJ2-7, with 7 bases aligning to TRBD1. There are 15 residues in the CDR3. Germline values: CDR1 MDHEN, CDR2 SYDVKM. Losses at the gene ends were 6 bases for V and 3 bases for J; bases not matched to a gene: 11. In DNA, the CDR3 is TGTGCCAGCAGCCGGAAGCCGGGACAGTTCTACGAGCAGTACTTC. Protein product: CASSRKPGQFYEQYF.